The rows below give T cell receptor beta chains drawn from one sample of a study of blood T cell repertoires in COVID-19. The data were produced by immunoSEQ multiplex PCR, yet TCRdb's version contains in-frame clones alone and is incomplete. The sample has about 83,000 clones, 87% seen once. The sample consisted of peripheral blood. Every receptor here comes from a woman between 45 and 60 years old with active or convalescent COVID-19. CDR3s include the opening cysteine and the closing phenylalanine or tryptophan. The order of the fields is J gene, V gene, clone size, D gene, CDR3 DNA, CDR3 protein. A D gene is named only where the DNA matches it firmly. Some rows have no size entry. The others give once, few or many, or a class for an expanded clone.

>TRBJ1-1|TRBV7-6|-|-
TGTGCCAGCAGCCGAGGACAGCCTAACACTGAAGCTTTCTTT
CASSRGQPNTEAFF
>TRBJ1-5|TRBV30|-|TRBD1
TGTGCCTGGAGCCAGGGGGGTGATCAGCCCCAGCATTTT
CAWSQGGDQPQHF
>TRBJ1-2|TRBV6-5|-|TRBD1
TGTGCCAGCAGTTACGGGACAGGGAGGGCTAATGGCTACACCTTC
CASSYGTGRANGYTF
>TRBJ2-1|TRBV30|-|TRBD2
TGTGCCTGGAGACCCGGGGGGGGCAGAAATGAGCAGTTCTTC
CAWRPGGGRNEQFF
>TRBJ1-2|TRBV7-2|once|TRBD1
TGTGCCAGCAGCTTAGGGACAGGGGACTATGGCTACACCTTC
CASSLGTGDYGYTF
>TRBJ2-2|TRBV9|-|-
TGTGCCAGCAGCGTAGAAGCGGCGAACACCGGGGAGCTGTTTTTT
CASSVEAANTGELFF
>TRBJ1-4|TRBV3-1/TRBV3-2|-|-
TGTGCCAGCACTGAAACGGGGGAAAAACTGTTTTTT
CASTETGEKLFF
>TRBJ1-1|TRBV7-2|-|-
TGTGCCAGCAGCTTAGTCGCGGAAGCTTTCTTT
CASSLVAEAFF
>TRBJ1-2|TRBV10-3|-|-
TGTGCCACCGACGACGGAGGTGGCTACACCTTC
CATDDGGGYTF
>TRBJ2-7|TRBV19|-|TRBD1
TGTGCCAGTAGTGAGGGGGCGCTCTACGAGCAGTACTTC
CASSEGALYEQYF
>TRBJ1-5|TRBV24-1|-|-
TGTGCCACCAGTGACACCGCAGACAGAGATCAGCCCCAGCATTTT
CATSDTADRDQPQHF
>TRBJ1-5|TRBV19|-|-
TGTGCCAGTAGTATGAGGGAAAGCAATCAGCCCCAGCATTTT
CASSMRESNQPQHF
>TRBJ2-3|TRBV9|-|-
TGTGCCAGCAGCGCCAGCGGCAGCACAGATACGCAGTATTTT
CASSASGSTDTQYF
>TRBJ1-1|TRBV9|few|-
TGTGCCAGCAGCGTAGGGTCCGGGAACACTGAAGCTTTCTTT
CASSVGSGNTEAFF
>TRBJ2-3|TRBV6-6|-|TRBD1
TGTGCCAGCAGACCCGCGTCGGGACAGGCCACAGATACGCAGTATTTT
CASRPASGQATDTQYF
>TRBJ2-1|TRBV5-1|-|TRBD2
TGCGCCAGCAGCTTGGGACCGGGGGGTCTCTATGAGCAGTTCTTC
CASSLGPGGLYEQFF
>TRBJ1-1|TRBV9|-|TRBD1
TGTGCCAGCAGCGTAGGACAGGGGCGAGCTTTCTTT
CASSVGQGRAFF
>TRBJ1-1|TRBV18|-|-
TGTGCCAGCTCACAGGTCGCAGGGGAGAGTGAAGCTTTCTTT
CASSQVAGESEAFF
>TRBJ2-2|TRBV23-1|-|-
TGCGCCAGCAGCTGGACCGACAGGCCGAACACCGGGGAGCTGTTTTTT
CASSWTDRPNTGELFF
>TRBJ2-7|TRBV24-1|once|-
TGTGCCACCAGTGGGGCAGGGCGGTACGAGCAGTACTTC
CATSGAGRYEQYF
>TRBJ1-2|TRBV18|-|TRBD1
TGTGCCAGCTCCGGACAGGGCACATATGGCTACACCTTC
CASSGQGTYGYTF
>TRBJ1-3|TRBV4-3|-|-
TGCGCCAGCAGCCAAGACTTGAGGAGATCTGGAAACACCATATATTTT
CASSQDLRRSGNTIYF
>TRBJ2-1|TRBV6-2/TRBV6-3|once|TRBD2
TGTGCCAGCAGTTCCGCGGGGGGCCTCCCCGGTAATGAGCAGTTCTTC
CASSSAGGLPGNEQFF
>TRBJ2-3|TRBV24-1|-|TRBD1
TGTGCCACCAGTGATCCGGACCGGACAGGGCCAGATACGCAGTATTTT
CATSDPDRTGPDTQYF
>TRBJ2-1|TRBV5-1|few|TRBD2
TGCGCCAGCAGCTTGGGCGGGGGAACCAATGAGCAGTTCTTC
CASSLGGGTNEQFF
>TRBJ2-1|TRBV18|-|-
TGTGCCAGCTCACCACTCCACAATTCCAATGAGCAGTTCTTC
CASSPLHNSNEQFF
>TRBJ2-5|TRBV6-4|once|TRBD2
TGTGCCAGCAGTCGGGGGGGGGCCCAAGAGACCCAGTACTTC
CASSRGGAQETQYF
>TRBJ2-5|TRBV6-6|-|-
TGTGCCAGCAGTTACCCCAGCCAAGAGACCCAGTACTTC
CASSYPSQETQYF
>TRBJ2-1|TRBV6-6|-|TRBD2
TGTGCCAGCAGGGAGAGTGGGGGGGCCTACAATGAGCAGTTCTTC
CASRESGGAYNEQFF
>TRBJ1-2|TRBV11-2|-|-
TGTGCCAGCAGCCCCCTAGACAGACCACACTATGGCTACACCTTC
CASSPLDRPHYGYTF
>TRBJ1-6|TRBV11-3|-|-
TGTGCCAGCAGCTTAGGCGGCAGGGAATCGGCACCCCTCCACTTT
CASSLGGRESAPLHF
>TRBJ1-4|TRBV27|-|-
TGTGCCAGCAGTTTATGGGGGGGGGCAACTAATGAAAAACTGTTTTTT
CASSLWGGATNEKLFF
>TRBJ2-7|TRBV7-3|-|-
TGTGCCAGCAGCCAGAACCGGGATAAATCCTACGAGCAGTACTTC
CASSQNRDKSYEQYF
>TRBJ1-3|TRBV5-6|-|-
TGTGCCAGCAGCTTGGGGCTGTTGGGAAACACCATATATTTT
CASSLGLLGNTIYF
>TRBJ1-2|TRBV27|-|-
TGTGCCAGCAGTTCACAGGGACCTATCGGCTATGGCTACACCTTC
CASSSQGPIGYGYTF
>TRBJ2-7|TRBV25-1|-|-
TGTGCCAGCAGCCCCCATGGAAGAGACAGCTCCTACGAGCAGTACTTC
CASSPHGRDSSYEQYF
>TRBJ2-3|TRBV6-4|-|TRBD2
TGTGCCAGCAGTGAATCAAGCGGGGGGAACACAGATACGCAGTATTTT
CASSESSGGNTDTQYF
>TRBJ1-3|TRBV5-1|-|-
TGCGCCAGCAGCTTGTTGTCCAGCTCTGGAAACACCATATATTTT
CASSLLSSSGNTIYF
>TRBJ2-5|TRBV6-5|-|TRBD1
TGTGCCAGCAGGAGACAGGGGGCGGGCGAGACCCAGTACTTC
CASRRQGAGETQYF
>TRBJ1-3|TRBV6-5|-|-
TGTGCCAGCAGTTACTTTGCAGGGGGAAACACCATATATTTT
CASSYFAGGNTIYF
>TRBJ1-2|TRBV3-1/TRBV3-2|-|TRBD1
TGTGCCAGCAGCCAGATGATCCCACAGGGGGCCTATGGCTACACCTTC
CASSQMIPQGAYGYTF
>TRBJ2-1|TRBV6-2/TRBV6-3|-|-
TGTGCCAGCAGTTACTCGATAAGCGGAAGCCCCTACAATGAGCAGTTCTTC
CASSYSISGSPYNEQFF
>TRBJ2-7|TRBV12-5|-|-
TGTGCTAGTGGTTTGGTAAGGGGGACCCACGAGCAGTACTTC
CASGLVRGTHEQYF
>TRBJ1-1|TRBV9|few|-
TGTGCCAGCAGCGTAGGGCCACTGGGCGGGACTGAAGCTTTCTTT
CASSVGPLGGTEAFF
>TRBJ2-1|TRBV11-3|-|-
TGTGCCAGCAGCTTAGGCAGCAATGAGCAGTTCTTC
CASSLGSNEQFF
>TRBJ2-2|TRBV25-1|-|TRBD1
TGTGCCAGCAGTGACGGGACAGGACTCACCGGGGAGCTGTTTTTT
CASSDGTGLTGELFF